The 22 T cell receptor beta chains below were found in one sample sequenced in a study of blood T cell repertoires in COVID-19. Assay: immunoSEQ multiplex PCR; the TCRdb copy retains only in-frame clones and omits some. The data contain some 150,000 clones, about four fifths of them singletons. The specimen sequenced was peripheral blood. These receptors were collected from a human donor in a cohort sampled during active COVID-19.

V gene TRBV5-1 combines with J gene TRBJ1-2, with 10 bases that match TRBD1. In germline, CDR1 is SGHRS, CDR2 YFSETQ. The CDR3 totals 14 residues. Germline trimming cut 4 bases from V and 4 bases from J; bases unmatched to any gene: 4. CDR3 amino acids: CASSPGQGIYGYTF. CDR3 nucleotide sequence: TGCGCCAGCAGCCCGGGACAGGGGATCTATGGCTACACCTTC.

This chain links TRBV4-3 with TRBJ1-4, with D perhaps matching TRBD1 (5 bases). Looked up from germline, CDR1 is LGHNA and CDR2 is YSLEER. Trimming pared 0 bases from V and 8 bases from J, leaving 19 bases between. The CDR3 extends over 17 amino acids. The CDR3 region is CASSQDLPGAVREKLFF. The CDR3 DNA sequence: TGCGCCAGCAGCCAAGACCTCCCTGGGGCGGTTCGAGAAAAACTGTTTTTT.

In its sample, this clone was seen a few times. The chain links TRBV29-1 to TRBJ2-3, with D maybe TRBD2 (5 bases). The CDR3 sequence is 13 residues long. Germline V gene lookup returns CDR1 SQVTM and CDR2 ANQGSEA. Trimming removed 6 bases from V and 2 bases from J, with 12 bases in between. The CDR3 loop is CSVDLGNTDTQYF. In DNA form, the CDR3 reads TGCAGCGTGGATCTCGGGAACACAGATACGCAGTATTTT.

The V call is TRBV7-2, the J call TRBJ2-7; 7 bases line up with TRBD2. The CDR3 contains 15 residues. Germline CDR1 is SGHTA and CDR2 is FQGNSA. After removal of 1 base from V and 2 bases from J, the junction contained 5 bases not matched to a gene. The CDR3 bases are TGTGCCAGCAGCTTAGGAGCGGGAAACCCCTACGAGCAGTACTTC. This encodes CASSLGAGNPYEQYF.

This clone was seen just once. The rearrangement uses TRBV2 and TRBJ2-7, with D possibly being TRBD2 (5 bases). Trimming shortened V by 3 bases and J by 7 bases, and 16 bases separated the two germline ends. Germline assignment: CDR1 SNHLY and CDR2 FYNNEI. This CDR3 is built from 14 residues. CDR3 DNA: TGTGCCAGCAGTGACACTAGGGCATGGGTAGAGCAGTACTTC. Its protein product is CASSDTRAWVEQYF.

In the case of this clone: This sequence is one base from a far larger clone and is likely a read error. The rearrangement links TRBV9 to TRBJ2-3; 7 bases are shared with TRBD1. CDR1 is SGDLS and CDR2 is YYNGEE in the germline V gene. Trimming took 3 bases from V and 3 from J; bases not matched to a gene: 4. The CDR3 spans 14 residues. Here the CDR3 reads CASSGLQGTDTQYF. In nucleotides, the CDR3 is TGTGCCAGCAGCGGACTACAGGGGACAGATACGCAGTATTTT.

CDR3 DNA: TGTGCCTGGAGTCGCGGGAGCTCCTACGAGCAGTACTTC. Protein: CAWSRGSSYEQYF. The J gene is TRBJ2-7, the V gene TRBV30; 7 bases agree with TRBD2. The CDR3 totals 13 residues. The V segment lost 2 bases and the J segment 0 bases; nucleotides outside the gene matches: 1. The germline V gene has CDR1 GTSNPN and CDR2 SVGIG (reference sequence). The variable domain in full, completed from reference TRBV30 and TRBJ2-7, reads SQTIHQWPATLVQPVGSPLSLECTVEGTSNPNLYWYRQAAGRGLQLLFYSVGIGQISSEVPQNLSASRPQDRQFILSSKKLLLSDSGFYLCAWSRGSSYEQYFGPGTRLTVT.

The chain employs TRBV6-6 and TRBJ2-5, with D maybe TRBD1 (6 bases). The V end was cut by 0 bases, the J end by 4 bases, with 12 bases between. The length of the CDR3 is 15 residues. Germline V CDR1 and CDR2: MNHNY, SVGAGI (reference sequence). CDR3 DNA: TGTGCCAGCAGTTACTCGATGGGGGCAGGAGAGACCCAGTACTTC. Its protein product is CASSYSMGAGETQYF.

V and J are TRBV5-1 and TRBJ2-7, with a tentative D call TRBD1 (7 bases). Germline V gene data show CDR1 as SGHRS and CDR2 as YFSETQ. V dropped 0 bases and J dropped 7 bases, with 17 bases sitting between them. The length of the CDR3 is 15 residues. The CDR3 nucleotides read TGCGCCAGCAGCTTGGCTCCAACAGGGGCGGGGGAGCAGTACTTC. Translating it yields CASSLAPTGAGEQYF.

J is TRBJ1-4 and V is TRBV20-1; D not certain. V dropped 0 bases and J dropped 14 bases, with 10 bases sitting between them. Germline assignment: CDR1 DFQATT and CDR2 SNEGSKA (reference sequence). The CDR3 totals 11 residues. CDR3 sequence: CSARDNKILFF. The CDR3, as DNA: TGCAGTGCTAGAGATAACAAGATCCTGTTTTTT.

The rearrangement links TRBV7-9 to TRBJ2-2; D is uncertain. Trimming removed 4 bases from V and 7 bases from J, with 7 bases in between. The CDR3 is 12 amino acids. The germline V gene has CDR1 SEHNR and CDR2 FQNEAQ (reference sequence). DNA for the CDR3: TGTGCCAGCAGCTATGACATCGGGGAGCTGTTTTTT. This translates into CASSYDIGELFF.

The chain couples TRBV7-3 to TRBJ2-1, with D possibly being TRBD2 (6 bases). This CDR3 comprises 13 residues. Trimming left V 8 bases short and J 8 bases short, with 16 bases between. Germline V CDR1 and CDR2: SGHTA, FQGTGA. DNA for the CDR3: TGTGCCAGCGGTACGGGAGCTAGCGATGAGCAGTTCTTC. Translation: CASGTGASDEQFF.

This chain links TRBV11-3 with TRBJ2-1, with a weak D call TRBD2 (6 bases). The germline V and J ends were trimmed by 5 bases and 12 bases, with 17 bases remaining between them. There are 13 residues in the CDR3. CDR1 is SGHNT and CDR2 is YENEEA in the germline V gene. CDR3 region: CASSPNPAGGQFF. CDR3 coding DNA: TGTGCCAGCAGCCCTAACCCCGCCGGGGGGCAGTTCTTC.

The CDR3 region has the DNA TGTGCCAGCAGTGGAGCGGGAGGGCGTCAGTACTTC. Amino acid sequence: CASSGAGGRQYF. V gene TRBV6-2 or TRBV6-3 combines with J gene TRBJ2-4; 10 positions match TRBD2. With 5 bases clipped from V and 12 bases from J, the junction kept 4 bases outside the gene matches. Germline V gene sequence: CDR1 MNHEY, CDR2 SVGEGT. This CDR3 is built from 12 residues.

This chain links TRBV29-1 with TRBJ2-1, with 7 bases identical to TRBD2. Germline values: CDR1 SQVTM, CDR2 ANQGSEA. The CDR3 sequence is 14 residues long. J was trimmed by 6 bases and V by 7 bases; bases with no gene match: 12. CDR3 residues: CSARREMQGNEQFF. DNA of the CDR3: TGCAGCGCCCGGCGGGAGATGCAGGGCAATGAGCAGTTCTTC.

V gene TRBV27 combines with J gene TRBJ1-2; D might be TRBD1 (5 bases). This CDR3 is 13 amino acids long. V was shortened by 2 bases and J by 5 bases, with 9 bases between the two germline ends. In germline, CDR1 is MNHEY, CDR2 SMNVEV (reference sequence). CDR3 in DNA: TGTGCCAGCAGTTTAGCCCAGGGTTATGGCTACACCTTC. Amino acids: CASSLAQGYGYTF.

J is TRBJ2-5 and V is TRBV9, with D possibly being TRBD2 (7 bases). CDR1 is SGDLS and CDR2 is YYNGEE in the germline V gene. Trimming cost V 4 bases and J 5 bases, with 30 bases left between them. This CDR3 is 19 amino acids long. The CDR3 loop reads CASSPPGGGGGGPEETQYF. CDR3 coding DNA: TGTGCCAGCAGCCCGCCGGGTGGGGGCGGGGGAGGGCCGGAGGAGACCCAGTACTTC.

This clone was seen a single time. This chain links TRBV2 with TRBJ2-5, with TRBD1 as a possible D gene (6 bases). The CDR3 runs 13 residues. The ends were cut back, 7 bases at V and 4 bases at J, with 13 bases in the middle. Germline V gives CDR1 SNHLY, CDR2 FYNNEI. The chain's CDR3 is CASTRGRRETQYF. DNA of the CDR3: TGTGCCAGCACCAGGGGCCGGAGAGAGACCCAGTACTTC.

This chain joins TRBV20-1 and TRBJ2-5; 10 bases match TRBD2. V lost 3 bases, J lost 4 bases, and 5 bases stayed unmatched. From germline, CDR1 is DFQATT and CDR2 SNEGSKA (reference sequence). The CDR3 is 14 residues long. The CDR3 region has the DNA TGCAGTGCTAGTAAAATAGCGGGAGGAGAGACCCAGTACTTC. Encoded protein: CSASKIAGGETQYF.

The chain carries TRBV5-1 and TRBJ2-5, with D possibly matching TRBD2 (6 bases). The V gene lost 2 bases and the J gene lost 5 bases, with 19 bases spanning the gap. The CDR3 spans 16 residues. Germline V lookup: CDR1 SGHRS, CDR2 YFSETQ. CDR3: CASSFGTPSERETQYF. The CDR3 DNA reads TGCGCCAGCAGCTTCGGGACTCCTTCTGAAAGGGAGACCCAGTACTTC.

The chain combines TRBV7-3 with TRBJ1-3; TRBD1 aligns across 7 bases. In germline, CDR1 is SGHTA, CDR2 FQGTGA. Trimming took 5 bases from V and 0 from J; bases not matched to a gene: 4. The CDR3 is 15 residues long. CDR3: CASSLGTASGNTIYF. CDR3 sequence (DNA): TGTGCCAGCAGCCTCGGGACAGCCTCTGGAAACACCATATATTTT.

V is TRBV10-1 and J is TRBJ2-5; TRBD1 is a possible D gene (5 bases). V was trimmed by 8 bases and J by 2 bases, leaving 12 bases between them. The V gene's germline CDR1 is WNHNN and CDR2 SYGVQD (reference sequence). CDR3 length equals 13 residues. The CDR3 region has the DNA TGCGCCAGCCCCTTGGGGCAACAAGAGACCCAGTACTTC. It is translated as CASPLGQQETQYF.